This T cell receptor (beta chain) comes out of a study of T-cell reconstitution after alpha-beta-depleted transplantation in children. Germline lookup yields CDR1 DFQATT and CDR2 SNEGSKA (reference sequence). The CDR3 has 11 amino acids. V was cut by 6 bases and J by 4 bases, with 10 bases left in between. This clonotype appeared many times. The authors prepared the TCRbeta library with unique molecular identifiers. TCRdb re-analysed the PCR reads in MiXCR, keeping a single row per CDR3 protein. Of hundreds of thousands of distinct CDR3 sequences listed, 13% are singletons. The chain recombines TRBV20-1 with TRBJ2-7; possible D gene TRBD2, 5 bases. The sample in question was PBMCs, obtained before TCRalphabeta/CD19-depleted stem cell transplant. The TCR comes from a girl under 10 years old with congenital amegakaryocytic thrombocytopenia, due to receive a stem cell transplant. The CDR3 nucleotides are TGCAGTGCCGGTCGAGGGTACGAGCAGTACTTC. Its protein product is CSAGRGYEQYF.